One and the same sample provided the 26 T cell receptor beta chains below, sequenced in a study of OX40 agonist ivuxolimab in advanced cancers. The repertoire was sequenced with immunoSEQ multiplex PCR; TCRdb's copy has only in-frame clones and lacks some. The sample includes 75,000 to 95,000 clones, roughly 80% of them seen just once. This material consisted of CD4+ or CD8+ T cells sorted from blood, taken in a trial of the OX40 agonist ivuxolimab. The receptor source for this set is an adult with an advanced solid tumor such as melanoma, head and neck, liver or kidney cancer.

This chain uses TRBV9 with TRBJ1-5; perhaps TRBD1 as D (6 bases). This CDR3 has 15 residues. The ends were cut back, 4 bases at V and 6 bases at J, with 17 bases in the middle. Germline V CDR1 and CDR2: SGDLS, YYNGEE. In DNA, the CDR3 is TGTGCCAGCAGCAAATCAGAGGGGGTCGTTCAGCCCCAGCATTTT. Residues: CASSKSEGVVQPQHF. The whole variable domain, filled in from reference TRBV9 and TRBJ1-5, reads DSGVTQTPKHLITATGQRVTLRCSPRSGDLSVYWYQQSLDQGLQFLIQYYNGEERAKGNILERFSAQQFPDLHSELNLSSLELGDSALYFCASSKSEGVVQPQHFGDGTRLSIL.

The chain carries TRBV5-5 and TRBJ2-1, with D maybe TRBD1 (6 bases). Trimming cost V 4 bases and J 3 bases, with 11 bases left between them. The CDR3 loop spans 14 amino acids. CDR1 and CDR2 (germline): SGHKS, YYEKEE (reference sequence). CDR3 sequence: CASSPDSYYNEQFF. The CDR3 bases are TGTGCCAGCAGCCCGGACAGCTACTACAATGAGCAGTTCTTC.

The chain combines TRBV5-5 with TRBJ1-5; D call uncertain. Germline CDR1 reads SGHKS; CDR2 reads YYEKEE (reference sequence). V lost 0 bases and J lost 4, with 5 bases in between. The CDR3 totals 13 residues. The CDR3 bases are TGTGCCAGCAGCTTGGACGTGAATCAGCCCCAGCATTTT. Translated: CASSLDVNQPQHF.

This clone was observed a handful of times. The chain has TRBV6-5 and TRBJ1-1; D gene unclear. The CDR3 has 14 amino acids. Trimming cost V 7 bases and J 1 base, with 13 bases left between them. Germline values: CDR1 MNHEY, CDR2 SVGAGI. The CDR3 region is CASNIHGRNTEAFF. The CDR3 DNA reads TGTGCCAGCAATATCCACGGTCGGAACACTGAAGCTTTCTTT.

This chain joins TRBV28 and TRBJ2-7; TRBD2 matches at 7 bases. CDR1 and CDR2 from the germline V gene are MDHEN and SYDVKM. The CDR3 is 15 residues long. Trimming cost V 3 bases and J 7 bases; bases outside gene matches: 12. The CDR3 nucleotides are TGTGCCAGCAGTTTTAGTAGGGTACCCGGGGGGGAGCAGTACTTC. It specifies CASSFSRVPGGEQYF. The full variable domain, in which reference TRBV28 and TRBJ2-7 provide the parts outside the CDR3, is DVKVTQSSRYLVKRTGEKVFLECVQDMDHENMFWYRQDPGLGLRLIYFSYDVKMKEKGDIPEGYSVSREKKERFSLILESASTNQTSMYLCASSFSRVPGGEQYFGPGTRLTVT.

The CDR3 nucleotides are TGCGCCAGCAGCTTTCTAGCGGGAGGGTCGTACGAGCAGTACTTC. Protein sequence: CASSFLAGGSYEQYF. This rearrangement joins TRBV5-1 to TRBJ2-7, with 12 bases identical to TRBD2. Germline assignment: CDR1 SGHRS and CDR2 YFSETQ. The CDR3 covers 15 residues. With 2 bases clipped from V and 4 bases from J, the junction kept 4 bases outside the gene matches.

In this sample, this clone turned up once. The gene calls are TRBV5-6 and TRBJ2-7, with D hard to call. The V end lost 1 base, the J end lost 4 bases, and 9 bases lay between the germline ends. The CDR3 contains 13 residues. The germline gives CDR1 SGHDT, CDR2 YYEEEE. CDR3 region: CASSLKAVYEQYF. CDR3 in DNA: TGTGCCAGCAGCTTGAAAGCTGTTTACGAGCAGTACTTC.

The rearrangement links TRBV5-4 to TRBJ2-3; 7 bases fit TRBD2. J was trimmed by 3 bases and V by 1 base; bases with no gene match: 5. Germline CDR1 is SGHNT and CDR2 is YYREEE (reference sequence). There are 15 residues in the CDR3. DNA of the CDR3: TGTGCCAGCAGCTTGTCTAGCGGCTCTACAGATACGCAGTATTTT. Its translation is CASSLSSGSTDTQYF. The entire variable domain, with the rest obtained from reference TRBV5-4 and TRBJ2-3, is as follows: ETGVTQSPTHLIKTRGQQVTLRCSSQSGHNTVSWYQQALGQGPQFIFQYYREEENGRGNFPPRFSGLQFPNYSSELNVNALELDDSALYLCASSLSSGSTDTQYFGPGTRLTVL.

This sequence joins TRBV7-8 and TRBJ2-1, with TRBD2 identical over 12 bases. The germline V gene encodes CDR1 SGHVS and CDR2 FQNEAQ. The CDR3 contains 18 residues. V lost 0 bases to trimming and J lost 7 bases; unmatched junction nucleotides: 10. The CDR3 loop is CASSLARPSGRGTNEQFF. DNA for the CDR3: TGTGCCAGCAGCTTAGCGCGGCCTAGCGGGAGGGGAACAAATGAGCAGTTCTTC.

This clone was detected only a few times. The V and J genes are TRBV5-1 and TRBJ1-1; D call uncertain. This CDR3 is built from 14 residues. The V and J ends lost 0 bases and 2 bases respectively, with 8 bases between them. The V gene's germline CDR1 is SGHRS and CDR2 YFSETQ. CDR3 bases: TGCGCCAGCAGCTTGGCTCAGTCTAACACTGAAGCTTTCTTT. Translating gives CASSLAQSNTEAFF. Using reference TRBV5-1 and TRBJ1-1 for the parts outside the CDR3, the full variable domain is KAGVTQTPRYLIKTRGQQVTLSCSPISGHRSVSWYQQTPGQGLQFLFEYFSETQRNKGNFPGRFSGRQFSNSRSEMNVSTLELGDSALYLCASSLAQSNTEAFFGQGTRLTVV.

The chain recombines TRBV7-2 with TRBJ2-1; D is possibly TRBD2 (6 bases). Per germline, CDR1 SGHTA and CDR2 FQGNSA. The CDR3 length is 16 residues. Between the trimmed V and J ends, which lost 0 bases and 7 bases, there was a span of 16 bases. The CDR3 nucleotides are TGTGCCAGCAGCTTAGCATCAGGGAGGTTTAAAAATGAGCAGTTCTTC. Translated, it gives CASSLASGRFKNEQFF.

The chain employs TRBV9 and TRBJ2-1; 7 bases agree with TRBD2. The CDR3 is 15 amino acids. Germline CDR1 is SGDLS and CDR2 is YYNGEE. With 2 bases clipped from V and 4 bases from J, the junction kept 6 bases outside the gene matches. CDR3 residues: CASSVGGTFYNEQFF. CDR3 DNA: TGTGCCAGCAGCGTGGGGGGGACCTTTTACAATGAGCAGTTCTTC.

This clone was observed once. CDR3 sequence: CAWSRAPRWWEQYF. The CDR3, as DNA: TGTGCCTGGAGTAGGGCACCCCGGTGGTGGGAGCAGTACTTC. The rearrangement uses TRBV30 and TRBJ2-7, with unresolved D. Trimming cost V 2 bases and J 7 bases, with 18 bases left between them. Germline lookup yields CDR1 GTSNPN and CDR2 SVGIG (reference sequence). The CDR3 spans 14 residues.

This chain links TRBV4-3 with TRBJ2-2; 7 bases line up with TRBD1. The CDR3 runs 13 residues. Per germline, CDR1 LGHNA and CDR2 YSLEER. Trimming took 4 bases from V and 6 from J; bases not matched to a gene: 2. The CDR3 nucleotides read TGCGCCAGCAGCCCGGGGACAGCCGGGGAGCTGTTTTTT. The encoded protein is CASSPGTAGELFF.

V is TRBV7-7 and J is TRBJ2-2; 8 nucleotides line up with TRBD2. Germline V CDR1 and CDR2: SSHAT, FNYEAQ (reference sequence). Trimming at V came to 2 bases and at J to 4 bases, leaving 6 bases not matched to a gene. CDR3 length equals 16 residues. The CDR3 region has the DNA TGTGCCAGCAGCTTATCAGCGGGAGCAACCACCGGGGAGCTGTTTTTT. This sequence encodes CASSLSAGATTGELFF.

This sequence joins TRBV10-3 and TRBJ1-1; TRBD1 is a possible D gene (5 bases). V was trimmed by 0 bases and J by 11 bases, leaving 10 bases between them. The CDR3 loop spans 12 amino acids. Germline V gives CDR1 ENHRY, CDR2 SYGVKD. The CDR3 DNA is TGTGCCATCAGTGAGTCGGGAGGGGTCGCTTTCTTT. Its translation: CAISESGGVAFF.

This chain joins TRBV12-5 and TRBJ2-2, with TRBD1 as a possible D gene (6 bases). The CDR3 sequence is 14 residues long. Trimming removed 6 bases at V and 6 bases at J, with 14 bases between. Germline V gives CDR1 LGHNT, CDR2 FRNRAP. CDR3 nucleotides: TGTGCTAGTGGAAGGGGGACGGTGCCCGGGGAGCTGTTTTTT. This codes for CASGRGTVPGELFF.

This clone was recorded once. This chain links TRBV5-1 with TRBJ2-3; 8 bases agree with TRBD2. Per germline, CDR1 SGHRS and CDR2 YFSETQ. CDR3 length: 16 residues. V gave up 0 bases and J gave up 0 bases; unmatched junction bases: 3. CDR3 nucleotide sequence: TGCGCCAGCAGCTTGGGACTAGCGTCTAGCACAGATACGCAGTATTTT. This translates into CASSLGLASSTDTQYF.

The chain links TRBV5-4 to TRBJ2-7; D unclear. Trimming cost V 0 bases and J 0 bases, with 10 bases left between them. The CDR3 runs to 15 residues. Germline V gene data show CDR1 as SGHNT and CDR2 as YYREEE (reference sequence). Here the CDR3 reads CASSLDVRSSYEQYF. In DNA form, the CDR3 reads TGTGCCAGCAGCTTGGATGTCCGGTCCTCCTACGAGCAGTACTTC.

The chain recombines TRBV5-1 with TRBJ2-2; 7 nucleotides match TRBD2. V gave up 3 bases and J gave up 4 bases; unmatched junction bases: 12. From germline, CDR1 is SGHRS and CDR2 YFSETQ. CDR3 length: 17 amino acids. The CDR3 loop is CASSSGHTSAGTGELFF. For the CDR3, the DNA is TGCGCCAGCAGCTCGGGGCACACTAGCGCTGGCACCGGGGAGCTGTTTTTT.

The gene calls are TRBV9 and TRBJ2-1; 11 nucleotides match TRBD2. This CDR3 has 16 amino acids. With 0 bases clipped from V and 7 bases from J, the junction kept 6 bases outside the gene matches. Germline loops: CDR1 SGDLS, CDR2 YYNGEE. The CDR3 DNA reads TGTGCCAGCAGCGTAGGAGTAGCGGGAGGGTTAAATGAGCAGTTCTTC. Protein product: CASSVGVAGGLNEQFF.

This chain links TRBV10-3 with TRBJ2-2; D possibly matches TRBD1 or TRBD2 (5 bases each). The germline V gene encodes CDR1 ENHRY and CDR2 SYGVKD. CDR3 length: 12 amino acids. V lost 8 bases and J lost 2, with 6 bases in between. The CDR3, as DNA: TGTGCCATCGGGGGTAACACCGGGGAGCTGTTTTTT. It is translated as CAIGGNTGELFF.

V usage is TRBV4-3 and J usage is TRBJ2-1; D not certain. The CDR3 is 13 amino acids. CDR1 is LGHNA and CDR2 is YSLEER in the germline V gene. V gave up 4 bases and J gave up 2 bases, with 6 bases separating them. The CDR3 spells CASSPLPYNEQFF. CDR3 DNA: TGCGCCAGCAGCCCCCTGCCCTACAATGAGCAGTTCTTC.

The chain combines TRBV2 with TRBJ2-7; TRBD2 agrees at 10 bases. The V segment lost 2 bases and the J segment 4 bases; nucleotides outside the gene matches: 5. Germline-derived CDR1 and CDR2 are SNHLY and FYNNEI. The CDR3 is 15 amino acids. The CDR3 sequence is CASSESAGGPYEQYF. The CDR3 DNA reads TGTGCCAGCAGTGAATCAGCGGGGGGGCCGTACGAGCAGTACTTC.

The CDR3 DNA sequence: TGCGCCAGCAGACTCGGGACTAGCGGGTGGGAGTTCTTC. Translating gives CASRLGTSGWEFF. V is TRBV10-2 and J is TRBJ2-1; 12 bases agree with TRBD2. This CDR3 comprises 13 residues. CDR1 is WSHSY and CDR2 is SAAADI in the germline V gene. After removal of 6 bases from V and 14 bases from J, the junction contained 8 bases not matched to a gene.

The chain recombines TRBV19 with TRBJ2-7, with 12 bases fitting TRBD2. CDR1 and CDR2 (germline): LNHDA, SQIVND (reference sequence). V was pared by 2 bases and J by 2 bases, with 1 base of the junction left unmatched. The CDR3 has 15 residues. CDR3 DNA: TGTGCCAGTAGTATATGGACTAGCGGGACCTACGAGCAGTACTTC. Translating gives CASSIWTSGTYEQYF.